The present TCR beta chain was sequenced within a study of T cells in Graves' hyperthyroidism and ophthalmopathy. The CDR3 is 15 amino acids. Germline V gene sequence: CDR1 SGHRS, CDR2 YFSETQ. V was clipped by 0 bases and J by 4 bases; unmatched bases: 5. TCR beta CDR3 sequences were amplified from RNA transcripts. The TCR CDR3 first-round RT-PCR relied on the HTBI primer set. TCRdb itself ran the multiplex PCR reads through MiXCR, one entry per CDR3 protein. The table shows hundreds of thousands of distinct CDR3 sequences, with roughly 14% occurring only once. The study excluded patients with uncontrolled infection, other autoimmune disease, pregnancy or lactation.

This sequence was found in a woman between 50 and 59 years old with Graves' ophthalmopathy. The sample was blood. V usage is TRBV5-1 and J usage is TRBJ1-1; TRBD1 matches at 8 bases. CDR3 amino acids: CASSLVATGVTEAFF. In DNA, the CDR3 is TGCGCCAGCAGCTTGGTTGCGACAGGGGTCACTGAAGCTTTCTTT.